The rows below give T cell receptor beta chains drawn from one sample of a study of PD-1 blockade in classical Hodgkin lymphoma. Method: immunoSEQ multiplex PCR; TCRdb's copy keeps in-frame clones and lacks some. The table includes more than 10,000 clones, 70% to 80% detected once. This specimen was peripheral blood mononuclear cells (PBMCs), taken at baseline. These receptors originate from a human donor with classical Hodgkin lymphoma. The CDR3 runs from the conserved cysteine through the conserved F or W. A D gene is named only where the DNA matches it firmly. Clone size is given for some rows only: seen once, a few or many times, or a class if the clone is expanded.

v_call: TRBV5-5
d_call: TRBD1
j_call: TRBJ2-5
clone_size: once
cdr3_aa: CASSAGQGATETQYF
cdr3_nt: TGTGCCAGCAGCGCGGGACAGGGGGCCACAGAGACCCAGTACTTC

v_call: TRBV10-3
d_call: .
j_call: TRBJ1-4
clone_size: .
cdr3_aa: CAISESTGTATNEKLFF
cdr3_nt: TGTGCCATCAGTGAGTCGACTGGGACGGCAACTAATGAAAAACTGTTTTTT

v_call: TRBV6-1
d_call: .
j_call: TRBJ2-6
clone_size: .
cdr3_aa: CASSGAGSSGANVLTF
cdr3_nt: TGTGCCAGCAGTGGTGCAGGGAGCTCTGGGGCCAACGTCCTGACTTTC

v_call: TRBV18
d_call: TRBD2
j_call: TRBJ2-7
clone_size: once
cdr3_aa: CASSPLGPSGGPINEQYF
cdr3_nt: TGTGCCAGCTCACCTCTCGGCCCGTCGGGAGGGCCGATCAACGAGCAGTACTTC

v_call: TRBV5-1
d_call: .
j_call: TRBJ2-3
clone_size: .
cdr3_aa: CASRQDTSVTQYF
cdr3_nt: TGCGCCAGCAGGCAAGACACTAGTGTTACGCAGTATTTT

v_call: TRBV11-2
d_call: TRBD1
j_call: TRBJ1-5
clone_size: .
cdr3_aa: CASSQGTGNQPQHF
cdr3_nt: TGTGCCAGCAGCCAAGGGACAGGGAATCAGCCCCAGCATTTT

v_call: TRBV5-1
d_call: .
j_call: TRBJ1-1
clone_size: .
cdr3_aa: CASTPAGQMNTEAFF
cdr3_nt: TGCGCCAGCACCCCCGCAGGACAAATGAACACTGAAGCTTTCTTT

v_call: TRBV9
d_call: TRBD1
j_call: TRBJ1-3
clone_size: .
cdr3_aa: CASSVAPDRPGNTIYF
cdr3_nt: TGTGCCAGCAGCGTAGCGCCGGACAGGCCTGGAAACACCATATATTTT

v_call: TRBV28
d_call: .
j_call: TRBJ1-2
clone_size: .
cdr3_aa: CASSFGGAIGYTF
cdr3_nt: TGTGCCAGCAGTTTTGGGGGGGCGATTGGCTACACCTTC

v_call: TRBV27
d_call: .
j_call: TRBJ2-1
clone_size: .
cdr3_aa: CASSLGLHNEQFF
cdr3_nt: TGTGCCAGCAGCCTGGGACTGCACAATGAGCAGTTCTTC